These 14 T cell receptor beta chains share one sample of origin, sequenced in a study of cytomegalovirus exposure and HLA in healthy donors. The PCR contained 60 Vbeta and 13 Jbeta primers. Clones were read by immunoSEQ multiplex PCR, and TCRdb kept only the in-frame ones, dropping some. The table records over 90,000 clones, 66% of them present only once. Material: PBMCs. These receptors were taken from a woman aged 50 to 60 in good health and CMV-seronegative.

This clone was seen a handful of times. The chain has TRBV7-2 and TRBJ1-2; unclear D gene. V was shortened by 0 bases and J by 2 bases, with 7 bases between the two germline ends. There are 14 residues in the CDR3. Germline V lookup: CDR1 SGHTA, CDR2 FQGNSA. CDR3 in DNA: TGTGCCAGCAGCTTAGCCGAGTCCAACTATGGCTACACCTTC. Amino acid sequence: CASSLAESNYGYTF.

The chain links TRBV19 to TRBJ1-5; possible D gene TRBD1, 6 bases. This CDR3 comprises 17 residues. The ends were cut back, 5 bases at V and 0 bases at J, with 17 bases in the middle. Germline V gene lookup returns CDR1 LNHDA and CDR2 SQIVND (reference sequence). CDR3 in amino acids: CASSFVTGSYSNQPQHF. The CDR3 bases are TGTGCCAGTAGTTTCGTCACAGGGAGTTATAGCAATCAGCCCCAGCATTTT.

This clone occurred a few times. The rearrangement uses TRBV4-3 and TRBJ2-7; a weak D match, TRBD1 (5 bases). This CDR3 contains 15 residues. The V end lost 1 base, the J end lost 0 bases, and 10 bases lay between the germline ends. CDR1 is LGHNA and CDR2 is YSLEER in the germline V gene. The CDR3 here is CASSQARASSYEQYF. CDR3 bases: TGCGCCAGCAGCCAAGCCAGGGCCAGCTCCTACGAGCAGTACTTC.

The rearrangement links TRBV6-6 to TRBJ1-5; perhaps TRBD1 as D (5 bases). The CDR3 runs 12 residues. CDR1 and CDR2 from the germline V gene are MNHNY and SVGAGI (reference sequence). With 5 bases removed from V and 7 bases from J, the gap between germline ends came to 9 bases. CDR3: CASSQDSQPQHF. DNA for the CDR3: TGTGCCAGCAGTCAAGACAGCCAGCCCCAGCATTTT.

The chain uses TRBV7-2 and TRBJ1-5; D remains unclear. V gave up 5 bases and J gave up 4 bases, with 12 bases separating them. CDR1 SGHTA and CDR2 FQGNSA come from the germline V gene. There are 14 residues in the CDR3. CDR3 coding DNA: TGTGCCAGCAGCGCAAATGCAGGAAATCAGCCCCAGCATTTT. Protein sequence: CASSANAGNQPQHF.

This sequence joins TRBV7-6 and TRBJ2-2; TRBD2 matches 9 bases. Germline CDR1 and CDR2: SGHVS and FNYEAQ. CDR3 length: 16 residues. V shed 4 bases, J shed 1 base, and the junction held 4 bases outside the gene matches. CDR3 region: CASSSEAGGNTGELFF. CDR3 nucleotides: TGTGCCAGCAGCTCCGAAGCGGGGGGGAACACCGGGGAGCTGTTTTTT.

This chain uses TRBV7-3 with TRBJ2-1; 9 bases fit TRBD2. The CDR3 has 16 residues. After removal of 5 bases from V and 7 bases from J, the junction contained 12 bases not matched to a gene. CDR1 is SGHTA, CDR2 FQGTGA, per germline. The CDR3 DNA follows: TGTGCCAGCAGCCCGACGATAGCGGGAGAATGGAATGAGCAGTTCTTC. It yields the protein CASSPTIAGEWNEQFF. The full variable domain, with the rest looked up from reference TRBV7-3 and TRBJ2-1, is GAGVSQTPSNKVTEKGKYVELRCDPISGHTALYWYRQSLGQGPEFLIYFQGTGAADDSGLPNDRFFAVRPEGSVSTLKIQRTERGDSAVYLCASSPTIAGEWNEQFFGPGTRLTVL.

In this sample, this clone turned up a few times. The genes are TRBV19 and TRBJ2-3; 8 nucleotides agree with TRBD1. Germline values: CDR1 LNHDA, CDR2 SQIVND (reference sequence). The V segment lost 3 bases and the J segment 5 bases; nucleotides outside the gene matches: 4. The CDR3 consists of 14 residues. The chain's CDR3 is CASSIAGGKDTQYF. As DNA, the CDR3 is TGTGCCAGTAGTATTGCAGGGGGCAAAGATACGCAGTATTTT.

The chain combines TRBV5-1 with TRBJ2-3, with TRBD2 matching 7 bases. Trimming took 4 bases from V and 4 from J; bases not matched to a gene: 6. Germline CDR1 SGHRS, CDR2 YFSETQ. The CDR3 runs to 14 residues. DNA for the CDR3: TGCGCCAGCAGCGAGTCAGGGAGGGCAGATACGCAGTATTTT. Encoded protein: CASSESGRADTQYF.

This clone occurred a few times. The V call is TRBV5-3, the J call TRBJ2-7, with 10 nucleotides matching TRBD1. TRBV5-3 is an ORF; its function is uncertain. Trimming cost V 1 base and J 7 bases; bases outside gene matches: 5. This CDR3 comprises 14 residues. Here the CDR3 reads CARSLPGQGCEQYF. Written as DNA, the CDR3 is TGTGCCAGAAGCTTGCCGGGACAGGGGTGTGAGCAGTACTTC.

CDR3 amino acids: CAWSVPPREQFF. The CDR3 nucleotides are TGTGCCTGGAGTGTCCCACCCCGGGAGCAGTTCTTC. The chain recombines TRBV30 with TRBJ2-1; D gene ambiguous. Germline V gene sequence: CDR1 GTSNPN, CDR2 SVGIG (reference sequence). The length of the CDR3 is 12 residues. V lost 0 bases and J lost 10, with 10 bases in between.

This rearrangement joins TRBV15 to TRBJ2-7; TRBD2 agrees at 10 bases. The V gene end was trimmed by 3 bases and the J gene end by 0 bases; junction bases not matched to a gene: 2. The CDR3 sequence is 15 residues long. The germline V gene encodes CDR1 LNHNV and CDR2 YYDKDF (reference sequence). CDR3 bases: TGTGCCACCAGCAGTGGACTAGCGGTCTCCTACGAGCAGTACTTC. The encoded protein is CATSSGLAVSYEQYF.

The sample holds a few counts of this clone. Here the CDR3 DNA reads TGTGCCAGCAGCTTTAGACAGGGGTCGACAGATACGCAGTATTTT. As protein: CASSFRQGSTDTQYF. The chain is built from TRBV5-6 and TRBJ2-3; 8 bases match TRBD1. The germline CDR1 and CDR2 sequences are SGHDT and YYEEEE. The CDR3 runs to 15 residues. V gave up 2 bases and J gave up 3 bases; unmatched junction bases: 5.

J is TRBJ2-5 and V is TRBV7-9; 9 bases agree with TRBD1. Germline-derived CDR1 and CDR2 are SEHNR and FQNEAQ (reference sequence). Trimming took 5 bases from V and 2 from J; bases not matched to a gene: 6. This CDR3 spans 15 amino acids. Here the CDR3 reads CASSGTGTLQETQYF. Written as DNA, the CDR3 is TGTGCCAGCAGCGGGACAGGGACTTTACAAGAGACCCAGTACTTC.